This TCR beta chain is drawn from a study of cytomegalovirus exposure and HLA in healthy donors. Regarding this clone: Its antigen is undetermined.

There are 15 residues in the CDR3. Germline V gene data show CDR1 as MNHEY and CDR2 as SVGAGI. V shed 6 bases, J shed 8 bases, and the junction held 11 bases outside the gene matches. Both 60 Vbeta primers and 13 Jbeta primers went into the PCR. Profiled with immunoSEQ multiplex PCR; TCRdb holds only in-frame clones, not every one. This table holds more than 95,000 clones, 65% to 80% found once. Study outcomes and limitations: A later analysis found TCR association rates differed by HLA locus, highest for DRB1 and lowest for HLA-C. It was only CMV serostatus that was available as immune exposure information. There were under 200 TCR beta chains listed as cytomegalovirus-associated.

The TCR sequence derives from a woman aged 70-85 years in good health and CMV-seropositive. The material sequenced was PBMCs. This sequence joins TRBV6-5 and TRBJ2-2, with 8 bases that match TRBD1. Here the CDR3 reads CASSPRRDRRGELFF. The CDR3 DNA reads TGTGCCAGCAGCCCCCGGCGGGACAGGCGAGGGGAGCTGTTTTTT.